This T cell receptor (beta chain) was sequenced during a study of identical twins. Study conclusions and caveats: Possibly, invariant MAIT and iNKT cells partly confounded zero-insertion analyses. Modeled out-of-frame TCR alpha sharing in monozygotic twins fell below observed levels.

V lost 3 bases, J lost 6 bases, and 4 bases stayed unmatched. The V gene's germline CDR1 is DFQATT and CDR2 SNEGSKA (reference sequence). CDR3 length: 12 residues. This clonotype was recorded a few times. Its antigen is undetermined. Unique molecular identifiers were present on cDNA, and template switching added a universal primer site. MiXCR was run by TCRdb on the 5' RACE reads, yielding one entry per CDR3 protein. The sample contains about 530,000 distinct CDR3 sequences, 12% to 15% of which appear only once. These data were also reused for a study on yellow fever vaccine responses in identical twins. That source adds: Reportedly, twins' vaccine T cell responses looked partly convergent and partly personalized.

The TCR originated in a young woman in good health. This chain joins TRBV20-1 and TRBJ1-1, with 7 bases that match TRBD1. The sample consisted of CD4+ T cells sorted from blood. The CDR3: CSARGQFAEAFF. The CDR3 nucleotides read TGCAGTGCTAGGGGACAGTTTGCTGAAGCTTTCTTT.